A single count supports the clone carrying this T cell receptor beta chain. The study recruited people aged about 18 to 89 years across more than 20 US areas. Assignments of participants to cohorts depended upon their own reported clinical history. These data belong to a study of blood T cell repertoires in COVID-19. The overall study: Both acute and convalescent COVID-19 samples were obtained from the United States, Italy and Spain.

The V gene end was trimmed by 4 bases and the J gene end by 1 base; junction bases not matched to a gene: 7. This CDR3 spans 16 amino acids. Germline V lookup: CDR1 KGHSH, CDR2 LQKENI. Per the authors' pipeline: Quantification of nucleated cells was approximated via reference gene primer amplification. Generated by immunoSEQ multiplex PCR, the TCRdb table keeps only in-frame clones and is missing some. D and trimming come from the DNA, and the V and J calls and clone size come from that table. This sample has approximately 490,000 clones, with approximately 90% found just once. The sample was PBMCs or T cells enriched from blood (not recorded which). This clonotype was obtained from a woman aged 55-69 years who had recovered from COVID-19. The chain recombines TRBV18 with TRBJ1-2; 9 positions agree with TRBD1. CDR3 bases: TGTGCCAGCTCACTAATACAGGGGGCTGATAACTATGGCTACACCTTC. It specifies CASSLIQGADNYGYTF.